The entry that follows covers one TCR beta chain sequence. Its matching antigen is unknown. This entry is derived from a study of cytomegalovirus exposure and HLA in healthy donors. Germline lookup yields CDR1 MNHNS and CDR2 SASEGT. V was clipped by 3 bases and J by 4 bases, with 12 bases between them. The CDR3 runs 14 residues. It was with 60 Vbeta and 13 Jbeta primers that the PCR ran. The assay was immunoSEQ multiplex PCR, and TCRdb's table has in-frame clones only and misses some. The sample records about 160,000 clones, roughly 80% being singletons. Study results and caveats: There were some 150 TCR beta chains listed as cytomegalovirus-associated.

Sample: PBMCs. This clonotype was sampled from a woman aged 50 to 60 in good health and CMV-seronegative. The chain employs TRBV6-1 and TRBJ1-2; maybe TRBD1 (6 bases). This CDR3 reads CASSDQQGSYGYTF. The CDR3, as DNA: TGTGCCAGCAGTGACCAACAGGGTAGCTATGGCTACACCTTC.